The 6 T cell receptor beta chains presented below share a single source sample, sequenced in a study of blood T cell repertoires in COVID-19. The protocol was immunoSEQ multiplex PCR, while the TCRdb copy is restricted to in-frame clones and leaves out a portion. The sample yields 200,000 to 250,000 clones, 80% to 90% seen once. Sequencing was performed on peripheral blood. The receptors shown here come from a man aged 25 to 40 with COVID-19, enrolled during active disease.

The CDR3 DNA follows: TGTGCCAGCTCACCCTGGACAGGGGACTTATACGAGCAGTACTTC. It codes for CASSPWTGDLYEQYF. The chain joins TRBV18 to TRBJ2-7; 9 bases align to TRBD1. After removal of 3 bases from V and 4 bases from J, the junction contained 7 bases not matched to a gene. CDR1 is KGHSH, CDR2 LQKENI, per germline. The CDR3 consists of 15 residues.

The chain recombines TRBV19 with TRBJ1-5; 7 bases agree with TRBD1. With V trimmed by 3 bases and J by 2 bases, 10 bases remained unmatched. This CDR3 contains 17 residues. Germline-derived CDR1 and CDR2 are LNHDA and SQIVND (reference sequence). Here the CDR3 DNA reads TGTGCCAGTAGTATTAGGGGGCGATCTTCGGGCAATCAGCCCCAGCATTTT. This gives the protein CASSIRGRSSGNQPQHF.

The chain recombines TRBV7-2 with TRBJ1-5; no firm D call. The CDR3 is made up of 13 amino acids. Between the trimmed V and J ends, which lost 7 bases and 3 bases, there was a span of 10 bases. Germline V gives CDR1 SGHTA, CDR2 FQGNSA. The CDR3 spells CASTRGYNQPQHF. In DNA form, the CDR3 reads TGTGCCAGCACCCGAGGGTACAATCAGCCCCAGCATTTT.

The V gene is TRBV30, the J gene TRBJ1-4, with TRBD1 identical over 7 bases. The germline CDR1 and CDR2 sequences are GTSNPN and SVGIG (reference sequence). V dropped 0 bases and J dropped 7; count of bases not matched to a gene: 5. This CDR3 spans 14 amino acids. The CDR3 here is CAWSVKGAGEKLFF. DNA of the CDR3: TGTGCCTGGAGTGTAAAGGGGGCGGGTGAAAAACTGTTTTTT.

CDR3 amino acids: CASSVEGVGYNEQFF. Here the CDR3 DNA reads TGTGCCAGCAGCGTAGAAGGGGTTGGGTACAATGAGCAGTTCTTC. The rearrangement uses TRBV9 and TRBJ2-1; D is perhaps TRBD1 (5 bases). Germline loops: CDR1 SGDLS, CDR2 YYNGEE. Trimming pared 0 bases from V and 4 bases from J, leaving 11 bases between. CDR3 length: 15 amino acids.

V is TRBV19 and J is TRBJ1-5, with 9 bases that match TRBD1. The CDR3 covers 16 residues. In germline, CDR1 is LNHDA, CDR2 SQIVND (reference sequence). V was clipped by 1 base and J by 4 bases; unmatched bases: 5. The CDR3 here is CASSIGRGTGNQPQHF. CDR3 nucleotides: TGTGCCAGTAGTATAGGAAGGGGGACAGGGAATCAGCCCCAGCATTTT. The full variable domain, its missing parts supplied by reference TRBV19 and TRBJ1-5, is DGGITQSPKYLFRKEGQNVTLSCEQNLNHDAMYWYRQDPGQGLRLIYYSQIVNDFQKGDIAEGYSVSREKKESFPLTVTSAQKNPTAFYLCASSIGRGTGNQPQHFGDGTRLSIL.